This T cell receptor beta chain was sequenced during a study of T cell repertoires in cytomegalovirus infection (dated by TCRdb to about 2019). Concerning the study at large: Recently identified HLA-C-restricted CMV epitopes, whose presentation resists viral immunomodulation, were targeted by peptide stimulations together with well-studied HLA-B-restricted epitopes. Because public TCR beta signatures pointed to carriage of CMV infection together with the matching HLA type, the HLA type of each donor mattered for the analysis. General study outcomes and caveats: Cumulative frequency of public TCR beta family members discriminated carriers of CMV infection plus the relevant HLA type in this cohort and an independent roughly 330-donor cohort. In the ex vivo response, HLA-C-restricted CMV-specific TCR beta clonotypes were dominant, and in two of eight donors the single most frequent clonotype came from this HLA-C-restricted group.

Sequenced using an Illumina HiSeq 1500. TCRdb applied fastp at Q25 and MiXCR to the public reads, then kept only in-frame beta chains. Entries are consolidated by CDR3 protein sequence, retaining the most common genes and DNA. In all, the sample holds more than 110,000 distinct CDR3 sequences, and approximately 30% of those were seen once. Of the sample, roughly 50% is held by the ten largest clones. The treatment or condition label for this specimen denotes: in vitro stimulation with specific CMV peptide epitopes to enrich CMV-specific T cells. CDR1 is given as MDHEN and CDR2 as SYDVKM, both from the germline V gene. The CDR3 measures 16 amino acids from cysteine to phenylalanine. Just CDR3 DNA is preserved here, 48 bases in frame from base 1. V trim: 4 bases; J trim: 5 bases; unmatched bases: 13. For this clonotype: The clone's antigen remains unknown. Per-base qualities were not stored, and no clone one base away is much larger.

The sequences come from CD8+ T cells from cultured PBMCs, collected from culture after CMV antigen stimulation. In this chain, TRBV28 is recombined with TRBJ1-1, with 7 bases matching TRBD1. The source of this sequence is a human donor in good health (CMV status not recorded). Some clones in this sample may be carry-over from other donors' samples. The nucleotide sequence is given as TGTGCCAGCAGTTACCGGCGTAGGGGGCGCGGGACTGAAGCTTTCTTT. Translation gives CASSYRRRGRGTEAFF.